The 5 T cell receptor beta chains below were found in one sample sequenced in a study of blood T cell repertoires in COVID-19. Here immunoSEQ multiplex PCR was the method, and the copy in TCRdb shows in-frame clones only, minus some. The data show fewer than 85,000 clones, around 83% seen once. Sequenced input: peripheral blood. The receptors come from a man of 80 years or more with acute or convalescent COVID-19.

The CDR3 region has the DNA TGTGCCAGCAGTTATGAGATCTGGAATGAGCAGTTCTTC. This encodes CASSYEIWNEQFF. This sequence joins TRBV6-2 or TRBV6-3 and TRBJ2-1; no clear D gene. Trimming removed 3 bases from V and 7 bases from J, with 10 bases in between. In germline, CDR1 is MNHEY, CDR2 SVGEGT. The CDR3 contains 13 residues.

This chain joins TRBV28 and TRBJ2-1, with TRBD1 as a possible D gene (5 bases). Looked up from germline, CDR1 is MDHEN and CDR2 is SYDVKM. The V end was cut by 1 base, the J end by 0 bases, with 22 bases between. CDR3 size: 20 residues. In DNA form, the CDR3 reads TGTGCCAGCAGTTTATCCAGGGATATATTGTACAGGAGCTCCTACAATGAGCAGTTCTTC. Amino acid sequence: CASSLSRDILYRSSYNEQFF.

The chain recombines TRBV18 with TRBJ1-4; 9 positions agree with TRBD1. CDR3 size: 19 residues. Losses at the gene ends were 4 bases for V and 5 bases for J; bases not matched to a gene: 17. The germline V gene has CDR1 KGHSH and CDR2 LQKENI. The CDR3 region has the DNA TGTGCCAGCTCACAGAACTATCCGGGACAGGGTACTACGAATGAAAAACTGTTTTTT. This encodes CASSQNYPGQGTTNEKLFF.

J is TRBJ1-2 and V is TRBV19, with TRBD1 matching over 10 bases. The germline gives CDR1 LNHDA, CDR2 SQIVND (reference sequence). The CDR3 contains 19 residues. Losses at the gene ends were 5 bases for V and 3 bases for J; bases not matched to a gene: 18. CDR3 nucleotide sequence: TGTGCCAGTAGTTGGGACCTAATAAACGGAGGACAGGGGGACTATGGCTACACCTTC. This gives the protein CASSWDLINGGQGDYGYTF.

The V and J genes are TRBV7-9 and TRBJ1-2; D remains unclear. V shed 8 bases and J shed 2 bases, with 12 bases lying between them. Germline assignment: CDR1 SEHNR and CDR2 FQNEAQ (reference sequence). The CDR3 extends over 13 amino acids. The CDR3 DNA sequence: TGTGCCAGCCCCCCTTACTACAACTATGGCTACACCTTC. It yields the protein CASPPYYNYGYTF.